This T cell receptor (beta chain) was found in a study of Graves' ophthalmopathy and Graves' hyperthyroidism. Scientists amplified the TCR beta CDR3 regions from RNA transcripts. RT-PCR in the first round used HTBI primers; a second-round multiplex PCR followed. Using its own MiXCR run on the multiplex PCR reads, TCRdb lists one record per CDR3 protein. The data contain 500,000 to 800,000 distinct CDR3 sequences, about 41% of them singletons. On this clonotype: Its antigen is not known.

Fresh peripheral blood (less than 11 ml) yielded the PBMCs. Points from the study as a whole: The authors also found most expanded thyroid clonotypes above 0.001 frequency in blood.

There are 14 residues in the CDR3. Trimming removed 5 bases from V and 4 bases from J, with 13 bases in between. Germline loops: CDR1 SGHNT, CDR2 YENEEA. This clonotype originated in an adult man with Graves' ophthalmopathy. V is TRBV11-3 and J is TRBJ2-3; D gene ambiguous. Sample: peripheral blood. Here the CDR3 reads CASSDISGADTQYF. The CDR3 DNA reads TGTGCCAGCAGCGACATCAGTGGAGCAGATACGCAGTATTTT.